The following is a T cell receptor beta chain sequence with its context. TCRdb's table, derived via immunoSEQ multiplex PCR, lists solely in-frame clones and lacks some. Here the sample spans tens of thousands of clones, 65% to 85% being singletons. These data originate in a study of Tregs in tolerant kidney transplant recipients. CDR3 length equals 18 residues. V was pared by 2 bases and J by 3 bases, with 21 bases between. The germline V gene encodes CDR1 SGHKS and CDR2 YYEKEE (reference sequence). The chain links TRBV5-5 to TRBJ1-5; D unclear. Sequences were obtained from CD4+ T cells from blood. This sequence originates from a human donor in good health. Here the CDR3 reads CASSLGLKGRSFNQPQHF. CDR3 sequence (DNA): TGTGCCAGCAGCTTAGGACTAAAGGGCAGATCCTTCAATCAGCCCCAGCATTTT.